These T cell receptor beta chains were read from a single sample in a study of OX40 agonist ivuxolimab in advanced cancers. Profiling relied on immunoSEQ multiplex PCR, and the TCRdb table lists in-frame clones only, not all of them. The data contain about 24,000 clones, around three quarters of them singletons. The source material was CD4+ or CD8+ T cells sorted from blood, sampled in a trial of the OX40 agonist ivuxolimab. The receptors shown here come from an adult with an advanced solid tumor such as melanoma, head and neck, liver or kidney cancer. Both conserved end residues are part of each CDR3. A D gene is named only where the DNA matches it firmly. The size of a clone is reported for some rows only, either as once, few or many, or as a class for expanded clones.

D: NA
size: NA
J: TRBJ2-3
V: TRBV5-1
CDR3: CASSLNRAGASTDTQYF
DNA: TGCGCCAGCAGCTTGAATCGGGCGGGGGCTAGCACAGATACGCAGTATTTT

D: NA
size: NA
J: TRBJ1-4
V: TRBV28
CDR3: CASSSSTGLGSNEKLFF
DNA: TGTGCCAGCAGCTCCTCTACAGGGCTTGGGTCCAATGAAAAACTGTTTTTT

D: NA
size: NA
J: TRBJ1-2
V: TRBV9
CDR3: CASSPSRMAGRNGYGYTF
DNA: TGTGCCAGCAGCCCCTCTCGTATGGCAGGACGAAACGGCTATGGCTACACCTTC

D: NA
size: NA
J: TRBJ1-1
V: TRBV30
CDR3: CAWSVLEGTEAFF
DNA: TGTGCCTGGAGTGTGTTAGAGGGCACTGAAGCTTTCTTT

D: NA
size: NA
J: TRBJ1-6
V: TRBV6-1
CDR3: CASSVGRATTSPLHF
DNA: TGTGCCAGCAGTGTAGGCAGGGCCACTACTTCACCCCTCCACTTT

D: NA
size: NA
J: TRBJ1-5
V: TRBV2
CDR3: CASSDGDSNQPQHF
DNA: TGTGCCAGCAGCGACGGAGATAGCAATCAGCCCCAGCATTTT

D: NA
size: NA
J: TRBJ2-7
V: TRBV5-6
CDR3: CASTEYLTVYGEQYF
DNA: TGTGCCAGCACCGAGTATCTGACTGTTTATGGCGAGCAGTACTTC

D: NA
size: NA
J: TRBJ1-1
V: TRBV9
CDR3: CASSVGGQLMNTEAFF
DNA: TGTGCCAGCAGCGTAGGAGGACAGCTAATGAACACTGAAGCTTTCTTT

D: NA
size: NA
J: TRBJ1-2
V: TRBV6-5
CDR3: CASSGGVPGGYTF
DNA: TGTGCCAGCAGCGGGGGGGTGCCAGGTGGCTACACCTTC

D: NA
size: few
J: TRBJ1-2
V: TRBV30
CDR3: CAWSVGNTNYGYTF
DNA: TGTGCCTGGAGTGTGGGGAACACTAACTATGGCTACACCTTC

D: NA
size: once
J: TRBJ1-3
V: TRBV4-1
CDR3: CASSHVLRAKGNTIYF
DNA: TGCGCCAGCAGCCATGTTCTCCGGGCAAAAGGAAACACCATATATTTT

D: NA
size: NA
J: TRBJ1-1
V: TRBV7-8
CDR3: CASSLVGNTEAFF
DNA: TGTGCCAGCAGCTTAGTCGGGAACACTGAAGCTTTCTTT

D: NA
size: once
J: TRBJ2-1
V: TRBV7-9
CDR3: CASSHIRLGEGSYNEQFF
DNA: TGTGCCAGCAGCCATATAAGGTTGGGGGAAGGGTCCTACAATGAGCAGTTCTTC

D: NA
size: NA
J: TRBJ1-1
V: TRBV19
CDR3: CASGETEAFF
DNA: TGTGCCAGTGGGGAGACTGAAGCTTTCTTT

D: NA
size: NA
J: TRBJ2-7
V: TRBV7-8
CDR3: CASSLVIGGGSYEQYF
DNA: TGTGCCAGCAGCTTAGTAATAGGAGGTGGTTCCTACGAGCAGTACTTC

D: TRBD1
size: NA
J: TRBJ1-2
V: TRBV2
CDR3: CASRFDRGSNYGYTF
DNA: TGTGCCAGCAGGTTCGACAGGGGATCTAACTATGGCTACACCTTC

D: NA
size: NA
J: TRBJ1-5
V: TRBV5-1
CDR3: CASSLGNLNSNQPQHF
DNA: TGCGCCAGCAGCTTGGGAAACTTAAATAGCAATCAGCCCCAGCATTTT

D: NA
size: NA
J: TRBJ1-3
V: TRBV27
CDR3: CASSRGYSGNTIYF
DNA: TGTGCCAGCAGTCGGGGATACTCTGGAAACACCATATATTTT

D: NA
size: NA
J: TRBJ2-7
V: TRBV9
CDR3: CASSPDRAYEQYF
DNA: TGTGCCAGCAGCCCGGATCGGGCTTACGAGCAGTACTTC

D: NA
size: NA
J: TRBJ2-2
V: TRBV10-2
CDR3: CASTPAAPGELFF
DNA: TGCGCCAGCACTCCCGCCGCACCCGGGGAGCTGTTTTTT

D: NA
size: NA
J: TRBJ1-2
V: TRBV19
CDR3: CASSIQISDGYTF
DNA: TGTGCCAGTAGTATACAGATTTCGGATGGCTACACCTTC

D: NA
size: NA
J: TRBJ2-2
V: TRBV6-5
CDR3: CASSPTTFRELFF
DNA: TGTGCCAGCAGCCCCACTACTTTCAGGGAGCTGTTTTTT

D: NA
size: NA
J: TRBJ1-1
V: TRBV7-9
CDR3: CASSFRALTRTEAFF
DNA: TGTGCCAGCAGCTTTAGGGCTCTGACGAGAACTGAAGCTTTCTTT

D: NA
size: NA
J: TRBJ1-2
V: TRBV7-9
CDR3: CASSLSELHRSNYGYTF
DNA: TGTGCCAGCAGCTTAAGTGAGTTACACCGTTCTAACTATGGCTACACCTTC

D: NA
size: once
J: TRBJ1-2
V: TRBV10-3
CDR3: CAISEGTSYGYTF
DNA: TGTGCCATCAGTGAGGGGACAAGCTATGGCTACACCTTC

D: TRBD1
size: NA
J: TRBJ2-7
V: TRBV2
CDR3: CATRGQGPNEQYF
DNA: TGTGCCACCAGGGGACAGGGGCCGAACGAGCAGTACTTC

D: NA
size: NA
J: TRBJ1-5
V: TRBV9
CDR3: CASSAAPGFNQPQHF
DNA: TGTGCCAGCAGCGCGGCCCCCGGGTTCAATCAGCCCCAGCATTTT

D: TRBD1
size: NA
J: TRBJ1-6
V: TRBV9
CDR3: CASSNKPGTANSPLHF
DNA: TGTGCCAGCAGCAACAAGCCCGGGACAGCGAATTCACCCCTCCACTTT

D: NA
size: NA
J: TRBJ2-2
V: TRBV7-2
CDR3: CASSLLGQGGELFF
DNA: TGTGCCAGCAGCTTACTAGGGCAGGGCGGGGAGCTGTTTTTT

D: NA
size: NA
J: TRBJ1-4
V: TRBV28
CDR3: CATARGTVNEKLFF
DNA: TGTGCCACAGCAAGAGGGACGGTTAATGAAAAACTGTTTTTT

D: NA
size: few
J: TRBJ1-4
V: TRBV28
CDR3: CASLNRETEKLFF
DNA: TGTGCCAGTCTGAACAGGGAGACTGAAAAACTGTTTTTT

D: NA
size: NA
J: TRBJ1-1
V: TRBV20-1
CDR3: CSAREGAEAFF
DNA: TGCAGTGCTAGGGAAGGGGCTGAAGCTTTCTTT

D: NA
size: NA
J: TRBJ2-1
V: TRBV5-6
CDR3: CASSFLGLAHNEQFF
DNA: TGTGCCAGCAGCTTTCTGGGGTTGGCACACAATGAGCAGTTCTTC

D: NA
size: NA
J: TRBJ2-1
V: TRBV11-2
CDR3: CASSLGGAQLHEQFF
DNA: TGTGCCAGCAGCTTAGGAGGGGCCCAACTACATGAGCAGTTCTTC

D: NA
size: NA
J: TRBJ1-3
V: TRBV7-9
CDR3: CASSLVPGTGNTIYF
DNA: TGTGCCAGCAGCTTAGTCCCAGGGACTGGAAACACCATATATTTT

D: NA
size: NA
J: TRBJ1-1
V: TRBV14
CDR3: CASSQGTEAFF
DNA: TGTGCCAGCAGCCAGGGCACTGAAGCTTTCTTT

D: TRBD2
size: NA
J: TRBJ2-1
V: TRBV4-1
CDR3: CASSQEKAGGFHEQFF
DNA: TGCGCCAGCAGCCAAGAAAAAGCGGGGGGTTTCCATGAGCAGTTCTTC

D: NA
size: NA
J: TRBJ2-3
V: TRBV2
CDR3: CATLSGDRSTDTQYF
DNA: TGTGCCACCCTATCGGGGGACCGTAGCACAGATACGCAGTATTTT

D: TRBD1
size: once
J: TRBJ1-1
V: TRBV4-1
CDR3: CASSQAGTGETEAFF
DNA: TGCGCCAGCAGCCAAGCTGGGACAGGGGAAACTGAAGCTTTCTTT

D: TRBD1
size: NA
J: TRBJ1-4
V: TRBV5-6
CDR3: CASSLLGRTGGFEKLFF
DNA: TGTGCCAGCAGCTTGTTAGGTCGGACAGGGGGATTTGAAAAACTGTTTTTT

D: TRBD1
size: NA
J: TRBJ2-7
V: TRBV4-1
CDR3: CASSQEPQTGYEQYF
DNA: TGCGCCAGCAGCCAAGAACCCCAGACAGGGTACGAGCAGTACTTC

D: NA
size: NA
J: TRBJ2-2
V: TRBV7-6
CDR3: CASSLGTAGELFF
DNA: TGTGCCAGCAGCTTAGGGACTGCCGGGGAGCTGTTTTTT

D: NA
size: NA
J: TRBJ1-4
V: TRBV6-5
CDR3: CASSYSILYNEKLFF
DNA: TGTGCCAGCAGTTACTCGATTCTATATAATGAAAAACTGTTTTTT

D: TRBD1
size: NA
J: TRBJ1-1
V: TRBV19
CDR3: CASSKRTGGTEAFF
DNA: TGTGCCAGTAGTAAAAGGACAGGGGGCACTGAAGCTTTCTTT

D: NA
size: NA
J: TRBJ2-1
V: TRBV7-8
CDR3: CASSLDFVASSEQFF
DNA: TGTGCCAGCAGCTTAGATTTCGTGGCTAGTTCGGAGCAGTTCTTC

D: NA
size: once
J: TRBJ1-2
V: TRBV7-2
CDR3: CASSLFQGSGYTF
DNA: TGTGCCAGCAGCTTGTTCCAGGGAAGCGGCTACACCTTC

D: TRBD2
size: few
J: TRBJ2-4
V: TRBV7-9
CDR3: CASSRGLAGENIQYF
DNA: TGTGCCAGCAGCCGCGGACTAGCGGGGGAAAACATTCAGTACTTC

D: TRBD1
size: NA
J: TRBJ2-2
V: TRBV10-3
CDR3: CAITNSGTGKTGELFF
DNA: TGTGCCATCACTAACTCCGGGACAGGGAAGACCGGGGAGCTGTTTTTT

D: NA
size: NA
J: TRBJ1-3
V: TRBV29-1
CDR3: CSVGEVSGNTIYF
DNA: TGCAGCGTTGGGGAAGTCTCTGGAAACACCATATATTTT

D: NA
size: NA
J: TRBJ1-1
V: TRBV7-9
CDR3: CASSLATTEAFF
DNA: TGTGCCAGCAGCTTAGCCACTACTGAAGCTTTCTTT

D: NA
size: NA
J: TRBJ2-3
V: TRBV5-5
CDR3: CASSLAPGTGTLDTQYF
DNA: TGTGCCAGCAGCTTGGCCCCTGGAACAGGGACGTTAGATACGCAGTATTTT

D: NA
size: NA
J: TRBJ1-1
V: TRBV19
CDR3: CASSILQGNTEAFF
DNA: TGTGCCAGTAGTATCCTACAGGGGAACACTGAAGCTTTCTTT

D: TRBD1
size: once
J: TRBJ2-1
V: TRBV2
CDR3: CARRQGAFNEQFF
DNA: TGTGCCAGACGACAGGGGGCTTTCAATGAGCAGTTCTTC

D: NA
size: NA
J: TRBJ1-1
V: TRBV9
CDR3: CASSVAGNTEAFF
DNA: TGTGCCAGCAGCGTAGCGGGGAACACTGAAGCTTTCTTT

D: TRBD1
size: NA
J: TRBJ2-7
V: TRBV6-5
CDR3: CASSSTGVGNEQYF
DNA: TGTGCCAGCAGTTCGACAGGGGTGGGGAACGAGCAGTACTTC